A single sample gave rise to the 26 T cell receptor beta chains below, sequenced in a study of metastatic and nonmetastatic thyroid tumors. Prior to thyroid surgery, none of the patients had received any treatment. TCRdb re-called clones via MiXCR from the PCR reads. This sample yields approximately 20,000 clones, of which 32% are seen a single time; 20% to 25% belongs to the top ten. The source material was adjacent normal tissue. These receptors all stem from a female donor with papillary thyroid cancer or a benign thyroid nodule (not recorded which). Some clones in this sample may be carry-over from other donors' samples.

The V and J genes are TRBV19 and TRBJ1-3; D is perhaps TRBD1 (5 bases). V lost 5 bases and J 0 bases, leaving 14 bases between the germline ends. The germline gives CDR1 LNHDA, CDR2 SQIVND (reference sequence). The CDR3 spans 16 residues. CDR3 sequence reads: CASSVQAPISGNTIYF. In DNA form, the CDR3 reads TGTGCCAGTAGTGTACAGGCTCCAATCTCTGGAAACACCATATATTTT.

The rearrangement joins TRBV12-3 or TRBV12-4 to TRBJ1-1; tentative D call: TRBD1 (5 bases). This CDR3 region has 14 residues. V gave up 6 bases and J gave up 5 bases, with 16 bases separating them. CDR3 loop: CASRRSGMGTEAFF. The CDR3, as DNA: TGTGCCAGCAGACGATCAGGGATGGGAACTGAAGCTTTCTTT.

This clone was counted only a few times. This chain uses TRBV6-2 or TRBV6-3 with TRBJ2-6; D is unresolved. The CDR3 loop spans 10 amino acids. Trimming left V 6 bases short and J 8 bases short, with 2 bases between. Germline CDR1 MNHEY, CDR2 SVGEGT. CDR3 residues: CASRTNVLTF. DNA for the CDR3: TGTGCCAGCAGGACCAACGTCCTGACTTTC.

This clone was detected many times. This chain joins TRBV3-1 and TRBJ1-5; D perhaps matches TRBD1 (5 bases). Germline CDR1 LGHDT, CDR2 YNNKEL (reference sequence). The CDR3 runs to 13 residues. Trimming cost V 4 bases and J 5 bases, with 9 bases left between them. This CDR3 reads CASSRGLYQPQHF. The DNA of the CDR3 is TGTGCCAGCAGCCGGGGGTTATATCAGCCCCAGCATTTT. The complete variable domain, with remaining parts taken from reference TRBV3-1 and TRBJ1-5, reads DTAVSQTPKYLVTQMGNDKSIKCEQNLGHDTMYWYKQDSKKFLKIMFSYNNKELIINETVPNRFSPKSPDKAHLNLHINSLELGDSAVYFCASSRGLYQPQHFGDGTRLSIL.

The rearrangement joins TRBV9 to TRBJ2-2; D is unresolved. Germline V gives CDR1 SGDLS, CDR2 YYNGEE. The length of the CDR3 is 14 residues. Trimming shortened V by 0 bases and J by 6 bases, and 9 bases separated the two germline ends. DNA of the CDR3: TGTGCCAGCAGCGTAGCGTACCGGGCCGGGGAGCTGTTTTTT. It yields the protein CASSVAYRAGELFF.

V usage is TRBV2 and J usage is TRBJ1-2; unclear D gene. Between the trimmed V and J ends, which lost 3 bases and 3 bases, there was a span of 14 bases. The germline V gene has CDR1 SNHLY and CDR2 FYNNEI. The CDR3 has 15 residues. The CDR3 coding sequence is TGTGCCAGCAGTGAGTACGAGCAAACCTACTATGGCTACACCTTC. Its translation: CASSEYEQTYYGYTF. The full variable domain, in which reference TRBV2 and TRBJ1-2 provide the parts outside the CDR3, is EPEVTQTPSHQVTQMGQEVILRCVPISNHLYFYWYRQILGQKVEFLVSFYNNEISEKSEIFDDQFSVERPDGSNFTLKIRSTKLEDSAMYFCASSEYEQTYYGYTFGSGTRLTVV.

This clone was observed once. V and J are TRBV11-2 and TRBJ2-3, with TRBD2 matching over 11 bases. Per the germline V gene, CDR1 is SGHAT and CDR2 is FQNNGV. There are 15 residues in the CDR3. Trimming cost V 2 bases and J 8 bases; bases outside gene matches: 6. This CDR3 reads CASSLRTSGWGTQYF. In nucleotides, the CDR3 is TGTGCCAGCAGCTTACGGACTAGCGGGTGGGGTACGCAGTATTTT.

The CDR3 reads CASSPGGGPSDTQYF. The CDR3 bases are TGTGCCAGCAGCCCAGGCGGGGGGCCGTCGGATACGCAGTATTTT. The V gene is TRBV11-2, the J gene TRBJ2-3, with TRBD2 matching 8 bases. J lost 6 bases, V lost 5 bases, and 10 bases had no gene match. CDR3 size: 15 residues. Germline V gene sequence: CDR1 SGHAT, CDR2 FQNNGV.

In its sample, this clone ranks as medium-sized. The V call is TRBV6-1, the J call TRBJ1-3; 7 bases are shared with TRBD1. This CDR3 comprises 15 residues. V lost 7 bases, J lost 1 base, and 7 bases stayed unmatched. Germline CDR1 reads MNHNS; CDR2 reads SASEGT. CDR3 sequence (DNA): TGTGCCAGCACCCGGGGACAGCTATCTGGAAACACCATATATTTT. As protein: CASTRGQLSGNTIYF.

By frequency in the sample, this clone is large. The CDR3 nucleotides are TGTGCCACCCTTCCGGAGGCGAAGGGGGGCGGGTACGAGCAGTACTTC. Translated: CATLPEAKGGGYEQYF. V is TRBV6-1 and J is TRBJ2-7; D tentatively fits TRBD1 or TRBD2 (6 bases each). CDR3 length equals 16 residues. The ends were cut back, 10 bases at V and 4 bases at J, with 26 bases in the middle. Germline CDR1 is MNHNS and CDR2 is SASEGT.

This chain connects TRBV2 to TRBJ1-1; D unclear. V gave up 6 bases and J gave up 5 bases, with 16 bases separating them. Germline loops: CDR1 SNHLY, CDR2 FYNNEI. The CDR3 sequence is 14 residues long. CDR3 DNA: TGTGCCAGCAGCCCCAGAGGCTGGGAGACTGAAGCTTTCTTT. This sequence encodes CASSPRGWETEAFF.

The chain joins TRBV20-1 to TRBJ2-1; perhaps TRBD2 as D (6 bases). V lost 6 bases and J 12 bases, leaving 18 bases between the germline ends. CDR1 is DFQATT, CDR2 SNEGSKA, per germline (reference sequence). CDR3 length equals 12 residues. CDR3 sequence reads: CSAWTKRGVQFF. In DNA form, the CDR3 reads TGCAGTGCCTGGACTAAGCGCGGAGTGCAGTTCTTC.

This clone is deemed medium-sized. The CDR3 loop is CASRTDADGYTF. The CDR3, as DNA: TGTGCCAGCAGAACAGACGCAGATGGCTACACCTTC. The gene calls are TRBV2 and TRBJ1-2; D remains unclear. V lost 6 bases and J lost 6, with 11 bases in between. CDR3 length equals 12 residues. Germline V gene sequence: CDR1 SNHLY, CDR2 FYNNEI.

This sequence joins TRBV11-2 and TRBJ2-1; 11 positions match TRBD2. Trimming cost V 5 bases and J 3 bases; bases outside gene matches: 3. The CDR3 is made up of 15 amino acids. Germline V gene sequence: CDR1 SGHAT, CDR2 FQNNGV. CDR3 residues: CASSPGLADYNEQFF. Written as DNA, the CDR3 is TGTGCCAGCAGCCCGGGACTAGCGGACTACAATGAGCAGTTCTTC.

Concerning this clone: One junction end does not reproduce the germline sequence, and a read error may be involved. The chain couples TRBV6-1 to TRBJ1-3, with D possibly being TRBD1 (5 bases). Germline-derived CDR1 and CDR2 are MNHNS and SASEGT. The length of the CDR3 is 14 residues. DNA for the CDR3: TGTGTCAGCAGTGGGGGGTTCGATGGAAACACCATATATTTT. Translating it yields CVSSGGFDGNTIYF.

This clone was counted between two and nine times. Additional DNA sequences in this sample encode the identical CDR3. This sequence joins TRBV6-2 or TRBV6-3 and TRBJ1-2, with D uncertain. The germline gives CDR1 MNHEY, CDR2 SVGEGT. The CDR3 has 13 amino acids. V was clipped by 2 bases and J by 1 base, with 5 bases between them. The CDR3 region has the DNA TGTGCCAGCAGTTACGGCTTTAACTATGGCTACACCTTC. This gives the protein CASSYGFNYGYTF.

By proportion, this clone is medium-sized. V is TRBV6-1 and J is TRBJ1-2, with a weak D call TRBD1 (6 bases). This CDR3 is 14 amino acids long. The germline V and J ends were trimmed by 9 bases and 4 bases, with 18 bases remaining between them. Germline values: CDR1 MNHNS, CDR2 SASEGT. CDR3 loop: CASDRDTLSYGYTF. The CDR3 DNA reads TGTGCCAGTGACCGGGACACTCTATCCTATGGCTACACCTTC.

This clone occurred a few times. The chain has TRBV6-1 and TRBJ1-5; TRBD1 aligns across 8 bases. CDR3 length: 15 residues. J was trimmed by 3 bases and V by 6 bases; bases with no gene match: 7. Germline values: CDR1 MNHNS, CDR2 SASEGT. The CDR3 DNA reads TGTGCCAGCAGGGGGACAGGTGCGCCCAATCAGCCCCAGCATTTT. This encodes CASRGTGAPNQPQHF.

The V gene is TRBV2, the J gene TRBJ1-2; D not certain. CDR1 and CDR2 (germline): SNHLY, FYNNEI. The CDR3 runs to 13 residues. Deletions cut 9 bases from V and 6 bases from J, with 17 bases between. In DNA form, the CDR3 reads TGTGCCAGTGCGATGCAGGACGAAAATGGCTACACCTTC. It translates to CASAMQDENGYTF.

CDR3 protein: CASSLLGLAGTDTQYF. DNA for the CDR3: TGTGCCAGCAGCCTATTGGGACTAGCGGGGACAGATACGCAGTATTTT. J is TRBJ2-3 and V is TRBV11-2; TRBD2 agrees at 13 bases. This CDR3 contains 16 residues. Germline CDR1 is SGHAT and CDR2 is FQNNGV. Unmatched junction bases numbered 5, after V lost 5 bases and J lost 3 bases.

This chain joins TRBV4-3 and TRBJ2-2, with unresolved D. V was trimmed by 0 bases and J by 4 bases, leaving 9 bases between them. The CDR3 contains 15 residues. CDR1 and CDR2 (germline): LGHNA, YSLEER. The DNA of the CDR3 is TGCGCCAGCAGCCAAGATCAGAGGACCACCGGGGAGCTGTTTTTT. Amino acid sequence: CASSQDQRTTGELFF.

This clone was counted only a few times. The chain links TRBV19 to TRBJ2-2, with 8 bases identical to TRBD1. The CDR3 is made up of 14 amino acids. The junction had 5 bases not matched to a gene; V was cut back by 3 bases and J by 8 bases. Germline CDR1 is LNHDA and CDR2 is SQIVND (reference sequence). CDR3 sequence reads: CASSIGQGTGELFF. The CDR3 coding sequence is TGTGCCAGTAGTATCGGACAGGGAACGGGGGAGCTGTTTTTT.

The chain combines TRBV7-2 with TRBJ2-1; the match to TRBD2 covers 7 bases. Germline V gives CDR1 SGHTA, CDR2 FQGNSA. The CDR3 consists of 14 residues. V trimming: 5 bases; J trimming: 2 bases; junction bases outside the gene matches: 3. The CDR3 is CASSHSGPYNEQFF. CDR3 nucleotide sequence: TGTGCCAGCAGCCATAGCGGGCCCTACAATGAGCAGTTCTTC.

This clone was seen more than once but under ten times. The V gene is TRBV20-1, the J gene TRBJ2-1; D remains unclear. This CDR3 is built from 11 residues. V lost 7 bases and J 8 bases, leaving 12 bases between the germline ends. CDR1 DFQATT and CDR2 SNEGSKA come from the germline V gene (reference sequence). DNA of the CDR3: TGCAGTGTCCCTAGTATCGATGAGCAGTTCTTC. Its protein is CSVPSIDEQFF.

CDR3 coding DNA: TGTGCCAGTAGTATGGACGGGACTAGCGGAAAATACGAGCAGTACTTC. Translating it yields CASSMDGTSGKYEQYF. This chain links TRBV19 with TRBJ2-7; 11 bases map to TRBD2. Looked up from germline, CDR1 is LNHDA and CDR2 is SQIVND (reference sequence). The CDR3 spans 16 residues. V shed 3 bases and J 4 bases; nucleotides not matched to a gene: 8.

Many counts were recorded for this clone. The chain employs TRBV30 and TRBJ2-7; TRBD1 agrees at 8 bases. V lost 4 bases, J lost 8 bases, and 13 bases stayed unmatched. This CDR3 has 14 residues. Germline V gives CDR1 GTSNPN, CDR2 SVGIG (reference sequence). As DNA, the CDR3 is TGTGCCTGGACCCCCGGGACAGGCAGTCCCCAGCAGTACTTC. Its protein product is CAWTPGTGSPQQYF.